This T cell receptor beta chain was recorded in a study of blood T cells in healthy people across ages. Overall study: Template switching captured about one barcoded beta molecule per two T cells.

A second PCR, run for roughly 7 to 11 cycles, used a sample-barcoded 5' primer plus a J-beta primer mix. The template-switch adaptor was a 5' adaptor with 12 random nucleotides. It tagged each cDNA molecule. Each CDR3 protein gets one entry after TCRdb re-called the 5' RACE reads with MiXCR. The profile shows approximately 820,000 distinct CDR3 sequences, roughly 44% of them singletons. Remarks on this clonotype: Its matching antigen is unknown.

Points from the study as a whole: Greater diversity and more naive CD4+ cells were seen in long-lived donors than in aged donors.

At least 7 million PBMCs were isolated per sample. The sequence came from a man in his sixties in good health. Sequenced material: blood.

The CDR3 DNA is TGTGCCAGCAGTTTAGGTTATGAACTGTTTTTT. Protein sequence: CASSLGYELFF. This chain joins TRBV12-3 or TRBV12-4 and TRBJ1-4; the D is unclear. The V end lost 1 base, the J end lost 12 bases, and 6 bases lay between the germline ends. The CDR3 extends over 11 amino acids.